This TCR beta chain appears in the sequencing data of a study of radiotherapy plus CTLA-4 blockade in lung cancer. Across the study: Objective responses arose in approximately 17% of patients, and under 40% experienced disease control. Study outcomes and limitations: Early blood T cell clone changes and increased post-radiation serum interferon-beta were reportedly the strongest response predictors. Radiotherapy plus ipilimumab was followed by expansion in blood of tumor-derived TCR clones.

Comment on this clone: Its antigen is still unknown.

The CDR3 runs 16 residues. Germline CDR1 and CDR2: SEHNR and FQNEAQ (reference sequence). V was pared by 4 bases and J by 4 bases, with 2 bases of the junction left unmatched. Lung cancer patients with chemo-refractory metastatic non-small-cell disease were given focal radiation plus CTLA-4 blockade with ipilimumab. Assay used: immunoSEQ multiplex PCR; TCRdb lists only in-frame clones, some missing. Of tens of thousands of clones detected, 60% to 80% appear once; the ten largest clones hold around 2.8%. This clonotype originated in a human donor with non-small cell lung cancer who had a complete response to radiotherapy plus ipilimumab. This chain connects TRBV7-9 to TRBJ2-3, with 16 bases identical to TRBD2. This material consisted of peripheral blood, taken from a patient treated with radiotherapy plus ipilimumab. CDR3 residues: CASSWGLAGGPDTQYF. DNA of the CDR3: TGTGCCAGCAGCTGGGGACTAGCGGGGGGGCCAGATACGCAGTATTTT.